This T cell receptor (beta chain) was sequenced during a study of T cell responses to AZD1222 COVID-19 vaccine. Study-level points and caveats: White British people made up most donors, females outnumbered males, and clonal diversity was possibly underestimated. Receipt of two AZD1222 doses was followed by a rise in Spike-specific TCR breadth and depth.

TCRdb's copy holds only in-frame clones and misses some; the assay was immunoSEQ multiplex PCR. The table shows approximately 100,000 clones, with more than 75% occurring only once. The CDR3 runs to 13 residues. Trimming stripped 4 bases from V and 0 bases from J, with 7 bases between. Remarks on this clone: Antigen specificity is unknown.

This clonotype originated in an adult in good health. The material was peripheral blood, obtained on day 0 of AZD1222 vaccination. The chain combines TRBV12-3 or TRBV12-4 with TRBJ2-7, with D unclear. DNA for the CDR3: TGTGCCAGCAGTTCCAGGTTCTCCTACGAGCAGTACTTC. Translating gives CASSSRFSYEQYF.